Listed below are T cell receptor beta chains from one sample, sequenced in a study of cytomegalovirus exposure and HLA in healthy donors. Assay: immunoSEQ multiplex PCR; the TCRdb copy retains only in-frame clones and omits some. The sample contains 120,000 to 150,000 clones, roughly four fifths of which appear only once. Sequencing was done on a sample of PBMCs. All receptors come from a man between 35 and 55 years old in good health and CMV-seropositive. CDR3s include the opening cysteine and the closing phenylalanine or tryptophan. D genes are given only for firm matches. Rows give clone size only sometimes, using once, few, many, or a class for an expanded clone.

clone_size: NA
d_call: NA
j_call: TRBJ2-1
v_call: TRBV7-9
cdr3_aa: CASSVPGQSVEQFF
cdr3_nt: TGTGCCAGCAGCGTACCGGGACAATCTGTTGAGCAGTTCTTC

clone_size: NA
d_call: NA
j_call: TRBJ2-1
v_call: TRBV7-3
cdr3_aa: CASSLGEYNEQFF
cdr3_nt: TGTGCCAGCAGCTTGGGCGAGTACAATGAGCAGTTCTTC

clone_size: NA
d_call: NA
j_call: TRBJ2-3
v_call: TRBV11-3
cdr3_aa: CASSVGGYTTDTQYF
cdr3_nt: TGTGCCAGCAGCGTGGGGGGTTACACCACAGATACGCAGTATTTT

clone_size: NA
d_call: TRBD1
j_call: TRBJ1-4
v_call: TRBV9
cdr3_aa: CASSVGGQGGPWEKLFF
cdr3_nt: TGTGCCAGCAGCGTAGGGGGACAGGGTGGCCCCTGGGAAAAACTGTTTTTT

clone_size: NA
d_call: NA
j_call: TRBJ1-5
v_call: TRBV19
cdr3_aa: CASVQGDQPQHF
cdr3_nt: TGTGCCAGTGTACAGGGTGACCAGCCCCAGCATTTT

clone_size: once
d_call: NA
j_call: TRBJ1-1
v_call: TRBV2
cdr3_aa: CASGAGRDTEAFF
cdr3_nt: TGTGCCAGTGGGGCCGGAAGGGACACTGAAGCTTTCTTT

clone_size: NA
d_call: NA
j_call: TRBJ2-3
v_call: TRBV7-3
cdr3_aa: CASSLGGTASTDTQYF
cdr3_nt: TGTGCCAGCAGCTTAGGGGGGACAGCTAGCACAGATACGCAGTATTTT

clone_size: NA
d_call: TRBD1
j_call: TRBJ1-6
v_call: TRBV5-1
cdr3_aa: CASSFFGQGVGSPLHF
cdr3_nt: TGCGCCAGCAGTTTTTTTGGACAGGGAGTGGGGTCACCCCTCCACTTT

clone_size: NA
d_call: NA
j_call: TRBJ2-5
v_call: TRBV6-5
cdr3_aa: CASSYSVENLRSQYF
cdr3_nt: TGTGCCAGCAGTTACTCGGTAGAAAACCTTAGGAGCCAGTACTTC

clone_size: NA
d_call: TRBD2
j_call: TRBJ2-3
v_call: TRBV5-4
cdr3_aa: CASSLGLAGDTQYF
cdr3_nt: TGTGCCAGCAGCTTGGGACTAGCGGGGGATACGCAGTATTTT

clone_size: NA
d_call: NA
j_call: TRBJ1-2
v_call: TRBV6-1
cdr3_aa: CASSEGGAGYGYTF
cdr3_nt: TGTGCCAGCAGTGAAGGAGGTGCGGGCTATGGCTACACCTTC

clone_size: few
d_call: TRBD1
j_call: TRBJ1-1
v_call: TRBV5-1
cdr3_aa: CASSLTGDTEAFF
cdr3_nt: TGCGCCAGCAGCTTAACAGGGGACACTGAAGCTTTCTTT

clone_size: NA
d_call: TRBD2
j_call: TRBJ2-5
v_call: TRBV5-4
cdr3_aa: CASSFGLAGGQTQYF
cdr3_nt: TGTGCCAGCAGCTTCGGGTTAGCGGGGGGTCAGACCCAGTACTTC

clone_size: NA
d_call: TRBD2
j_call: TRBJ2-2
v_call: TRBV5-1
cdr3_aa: CASSSTLAGGPQTTGELFF
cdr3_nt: TGCGCCAGCAGCTCGACACTAGCGGGGGGGCCGCAGACCACCGGGGAGCTGTTTTTT

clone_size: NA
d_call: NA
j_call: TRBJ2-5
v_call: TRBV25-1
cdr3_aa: CASSEKGGAGETQYF
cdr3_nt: TGTGCCAGCAGCGAGAAAGGAGGGGCCGGGGAGACCCAGTACTTC

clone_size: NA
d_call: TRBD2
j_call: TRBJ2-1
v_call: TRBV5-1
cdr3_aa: CASSSTSGLGNEQFF
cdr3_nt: TGCGCCAGCAGCTCGACTAGCGGCCTCGGGAATGAGCAGTTCTTC

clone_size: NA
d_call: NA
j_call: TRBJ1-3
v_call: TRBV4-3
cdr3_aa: CASSQDIRQAYSGNTIYF
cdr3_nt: TGCGCCAGCAGCCAGGATATTAGACAGGCGTACTCTGGAAACACCATATATTTT

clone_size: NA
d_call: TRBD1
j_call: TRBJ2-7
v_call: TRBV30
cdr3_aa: CAWTSLAGGYEQYF
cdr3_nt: TGTGCCTGGACGTCCTTGGCAGGGGGCTACGAGCAGTACTTC

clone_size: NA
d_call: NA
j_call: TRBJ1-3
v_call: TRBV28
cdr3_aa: CASSVTGNSGNTIYF
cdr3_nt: TGTGCCAGCAGTGTTACAGGGAACTCTGGAAACACCATATATTTT

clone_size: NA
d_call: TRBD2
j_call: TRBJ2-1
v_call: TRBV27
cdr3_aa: CASSPPQWTSGSYNEQFF
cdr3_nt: TGTGCCAGCAGTCCACCCCAGTGGACTAGCGGGTCCTACAATGAGCAGTTCTTC

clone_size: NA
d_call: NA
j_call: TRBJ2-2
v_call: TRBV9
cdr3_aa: CASSVQAPGELFF
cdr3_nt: TGTGCCAGCAGCGTCCAGGCCCCCGGGGAGCTGTTTTTT

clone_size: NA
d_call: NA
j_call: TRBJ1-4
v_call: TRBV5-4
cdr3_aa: CASSLVAGDPTNEKLFF
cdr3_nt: TGTGCCAGCAGCTTGGTAGCAGGGGACCCAACTAATGAAAAACTGTTTTTT

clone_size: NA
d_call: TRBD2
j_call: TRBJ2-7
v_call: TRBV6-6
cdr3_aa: CVAVRLAGGLGEQYF
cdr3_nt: TGTGTAGCGGTAAGGCTAGCGGGGGGCTTAGGCGAGCAGTACTTC

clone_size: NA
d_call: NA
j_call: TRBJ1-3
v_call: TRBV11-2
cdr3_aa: CASSLGGTGNTIYF
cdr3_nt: TGTGCCAGCAGCTTAGGAGGTACTGGAAACACCATATATTTT

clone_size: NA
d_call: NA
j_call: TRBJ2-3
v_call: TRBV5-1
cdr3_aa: CASSPRQNTDTQYF
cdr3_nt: TGCGCCAGCAGCCCGCGACAGAACACAGATACGCAGTATTTT

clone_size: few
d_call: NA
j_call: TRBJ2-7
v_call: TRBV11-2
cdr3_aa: CASSSTKAYAEQYF
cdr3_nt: TGTGCCAGCAGCTCCACTAAAGCCTACGCCGAGCAGTACTTC

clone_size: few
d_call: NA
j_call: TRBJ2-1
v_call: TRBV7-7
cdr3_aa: CASSPTQGEAPSYNEQFF
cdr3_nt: TGTGCTAGCAGCCCTACTCAGGGGGAGGCCCCCTCCTACAATGAGCAGTTCTTC

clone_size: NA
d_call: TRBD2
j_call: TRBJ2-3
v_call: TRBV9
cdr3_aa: CASSVGTSLYRDTQYF
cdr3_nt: TGTGCCAGCAGCGTAGGGACTAGCCTTTATAGAGATACGCAGTATTTT

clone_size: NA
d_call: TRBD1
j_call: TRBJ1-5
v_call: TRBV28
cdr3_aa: CASSELTGISNQPQHF
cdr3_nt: TGTGCCAGCAGCGAACTGACAGGGATCAGCAATCAGCCCCAGCATTTT

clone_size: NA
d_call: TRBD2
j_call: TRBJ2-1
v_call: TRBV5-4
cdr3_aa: CASSLTSGSYNEQFF
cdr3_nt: TGTGCCAGCAGCTTGACTAGCGGCTCCTACAATGAGCAGTTCTTC

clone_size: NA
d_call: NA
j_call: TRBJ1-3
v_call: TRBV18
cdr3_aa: CASSPLDTLSGNTIYF
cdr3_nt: TGTGCCAGCTCACCACTTGACACGCTCTCTGGAAACACCATATATTTT

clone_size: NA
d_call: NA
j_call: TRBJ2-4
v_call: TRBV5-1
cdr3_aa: CASSLEGQNIQYF
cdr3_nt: TGCGCCAGCAGCTTGGAGGGGCAAAACATTCAGTACTTC

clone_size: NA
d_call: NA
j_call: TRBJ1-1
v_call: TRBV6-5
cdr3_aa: CASSYSLGQGTAFF
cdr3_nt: TGTGCCAGCAGTTACAGTCTTGGTCAGGGTACAGCTTTCTTT

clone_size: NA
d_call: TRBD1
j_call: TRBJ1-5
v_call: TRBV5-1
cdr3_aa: CASSEGTGPHQPQHF
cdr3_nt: TGCGCCAGCAGCGAAGGGACAGGGCCACATCAGCCCCAGCATTTT

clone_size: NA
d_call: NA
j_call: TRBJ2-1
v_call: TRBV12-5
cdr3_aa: CASGARRGEQFF
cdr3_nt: TGTGCTAGTGGTGCCAGGAGGGGTGAGCAGTTCTTC

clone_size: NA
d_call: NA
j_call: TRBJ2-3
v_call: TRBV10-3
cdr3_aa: CAISGGGTDTQYF
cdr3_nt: TGTGCCATCAGTGGGGGAGGCACAGATACGCAGTATTTT

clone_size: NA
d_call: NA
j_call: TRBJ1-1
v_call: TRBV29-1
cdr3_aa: CSVEEGASTEAFF
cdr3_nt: TGCAGCGTTGAAGAGGGGGCTAGCACTGAAGCTTTCTTT

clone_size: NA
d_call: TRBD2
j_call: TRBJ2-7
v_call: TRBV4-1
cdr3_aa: CASSGSVAGGIDGQYF
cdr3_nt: TGCGCCAGCAGCGGTTCGGTGGCGGGAGGAATTGACGGGCAGTACTTC

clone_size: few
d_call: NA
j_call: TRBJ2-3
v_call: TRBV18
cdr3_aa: CASSPRGGSSTDTQYF
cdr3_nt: TGTGCCAGCTCACCCCGTGGAGGCTCTAGCACAGATACGCAGTATTTT

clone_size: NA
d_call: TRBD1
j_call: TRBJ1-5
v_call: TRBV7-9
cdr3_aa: CASSRQGYNQPQHF
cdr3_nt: TGTGCCAGCAGCAGACAGGGTTACAATCAGCCCCAGCATTTT